These T cell receptor beta chains were read from a single sample in a study of T cell repertoires in cytomegalovirus infection. Each CDR3 protein is one row after TCRdb ran MiXCR on the reads. The repertoire holds under 200,000 distinct CDR3 sequences, under 20% seen once, with roughly 20% in the top ten. Material: CD8+ T cells from PBMCs. Receptors originate from a human donor in good health (CMV status not recorded). Some clones in this sample may be carry-over from other donors' samples. The CDR3 runs from the conserved cysteine through the conserved F or W. Each record gives: V gene, clone size, CDR3 protein. Some rows mark clone size as missing; the rest say once, few, many or name a class of expanded clone.

v_call: TRBV28; clone_size: .; cdr3_aa: CASNRDREDTQYF
v_call: TRBV28; clone_size: few; cdr3_aa: CASSPWTRTGKSYEQYF
v_call: TRBV7-8; clone_size: few; cdr3_aa: CASRGQGITEAFF
v_call: TRBV6-2/TRBV6-3; clone_size: .; cdr3_aa: CASSYDSGRYEQYF
v_call: TRBV7-2; clone_size: .; cdr3_aa: CASSLEGAQGNNSPLHF
v_call: TRBV20-1; clone_size: many; cdr3_aa: CSARVGLAGPRVGEQYF
v_call: TRBV15; clone_size: few; cdr3_aa: CATSRGTGTYGYTF
v_call: TRBV9; clone_size: many; cdr3_aa: CASSPSGQRTEAFF
v_call: TRBV7-9; clone_size: .; cdr3_aa: CASSLRLNTGELFF
v_call: TRBV9; clone_size: .; cdr3_aa: CASSVFGGIGDEQFF
v_call: TRBV7-9; clone_size: .; cdr3_aa: CASSSWTSNNEQFF
v_call: TRBV7-2; clone_size: many; cdr3_aa: CASSSSGTSRLLEQYF
v_call: TRBV7-2; clone_size: few; cdr3_aa: CASSLEAPGAYEQYF
v_call: TRBV7-3; clone_size: few; cdr3_aa: CASSTQGNTEAFF
v_call: TRBV7-3; clone_size: few; cdr3_aa: CASSSGLNTEAFF
v_call: TRBV6-2/TRBV6-3; clone_size: .; cdr3_aa: CASSTRDSNQPQHF
v_call: TRBV27; clone_size: few; cdr3_aa: CASRKNTEAFF
v_call: TRBV4-1; clone_size: few; cdr3_aa: CASSRRRGETQYF
v_call: TRBV28; clone_size: .; cdr3_aa: CASSGFSGEQYF
v_call: TRBV19; clone_size: .; cdr3_aa: CASSITGKNEQFF
v_call: TRBV6-1; clone_size: few; cdr3_aa: CASTLRLAGGPGETQYF
v_call: TRBV6-2/TRBV6-3; clone_size: many; cdr3_aa: CASSFSPGGGSYNEQFF
v_call: TRBV7-8; clone_size: many; cdr3_aa: CASSLLVLRPQHF
v_call: TRBV5-1; clone_size: few; cdr3_aa: CASSPRQGSPGELFF
v_call: TRBV6-6; clone_size: .; cdr3_aa: CASSYSLRGTGDGGYTF
v_call: TRBV4-1; clone_size: .; cdr3_aa: CASSHLDIPGHEQYF
v_call: TRBV7-3; clone_size: few; cdr3_aa: CASSYTGDRGLSGELFF
v_call: TRBV7-2; clone_size: .; cdr3_aa: CASSLIQGESYEQYF